Following are 21 T cell receptor beta chains from one sample sequenced in a study of control samples from healthy donors and cancer patients. Clones were read by immunoSEQ multiplex PCR, and TCRdb kept only the in-frame ones, dropping some. Here the sample spans 120,000 to 150,000 clones, roughly 89% being singletons. Sequencing was done on a sample of blood. All receptors derive from a man between 25 and 39 years old in good health.

The chain joins TRBV9 to TRBJ1-1, with D possibly matching TRBD1 (5 bases). The CDR3 runs to 15 residues. Looked up from germline, CDR1 is SGDLS and CDR2 is YYNGEE. V lost 2 bases, J lost 5 bases, and 16 bases lay in between. CDR3 amino acids: CASSVFSGTGTEAFF. In DNA, the CDR3 is TGTGCCAGCAGCGTCTTTTCAGGGACGGGTACTGAAGCTTTCTTT. Combining the CDR3 with reference TRBV9 and TRBJ1-1 gives the whole variable domain DSGVTQTPKHLITATGQRVTLRCSPRSGDLSVYWYQQSLDQGLQFLIQYYNGEERAKGNILERFSAQQFPDLHSELNLSSLELGDSALYFCASSVFSGTGTEAFFGQGTRLTVV.

The chain joins TRBV7-9 to TRBJ2-7, with 11 bases fitting TRBD1. The ends lost 2 bases at V and 5 bases at J; junction bases unmatched: 5. CDR1 is SEHNR, CDR2 FQNEAQ, per germline (reference sequence). The CDR3 runs 15 residues. CDR3 sequence reads: CASSLPGQGVHEQYF. The CDR3 DNA reads TGTGCCAGCAGCTTACCGGGACAGGGGGTCCACGAGCAGTACTTC.

This clone was detected only once. The V and J genes are TRBV5-4 and TRBJ2-5; 8 bases match TRBD2. The germline gives CDR1 SGHNT, CDR2 YYREEE (reference sequence). The CDR3 spans 16 residues. V was pared by 4 bases and J by 2 bases, with 10 bases of the junction left unmatched. The CDR3 region has the DNA TGTGCCAGCAGCCGCCGGGCTAGCGGGCGGCAAGAGACCCAGTACTTC. This translates into CASSRRASGRQETQYF.

Remarks on this clone: Other nucleotide sequences from this sample produce the same CDR3. This chain links TRBV7-8 with TRBJ2-7; D gene uncertain. Germline V gene sequence: CDR1 SGHVS, CDR2 FQNEAQ. V lost 0 bases and J lost 1, with 4 bases in between. This CDR3 region has 13 residues. This CDR3 reads CASSLAGSYEQYF. For the CDR3, the DNA is TGTGCCAGCAGCTTAGCGGGGTCCTACGAGCAGTACTTC. The full variable domain, rest sourced from reference TRBV7-8 and TRBJ2-7, is GAGVSQSPRYKVAKRGQDVALRCDPISGHVSLFWYQQALGQGPEFLTYFQNEAQLDKSGLPSDRFFAERPEGSVSTLKIQRTQQEDSAVYLCASSLAGSYEQYFGPGTRLTVT.

V and J are TRBV30 and TRBJ2-2; 9 nucleotides align to TRBD2. The CDR3 extends over 13 amino acids. Germline values: CDR1 GTSNPN, CDR2 SVGIG (reference sequence). V was pared by 3 bases and J by 7 bases, with 3 bases of the junction left unmatched. The CDR3 DNA follows: TGTGCCTGGAGCCTGACTAGCGGCGGGGAGCTGTTTTTT. Translation gives CAWSLTSGGELFF.

V gene TRBV4-3 combines with J gene TRBJ2-1; possible D gene TRBD2, 5 bases. Germline CDR1 and CDR2: LGHNA and YSLEER. Trimming stripped 1 base from V and 4 bases from J, with 11 bases between. The CDR3 totals 15 residues. The CDR3 loop is CASSQVRSEYNEQFF. CDR3 coding DNA: TGCGCCAGCAGCCAAGTGCGTAGCGAGTACAATGAGCAGTTCTTC.

The gene calls are TRBV24-1 and TRBJ2-1; 8 bases are shared with TRBD1. V trimming: 0 bases; J trimming: 5 bases; junction bases outside the gene matches: 11. Germline V gene sequence: CDR1 KGHDR, CDR2 SFDVKD. The CDR3 consists of 18 residues. CDR3 in DNA: TGTGCCACCAGTGATTTGACGGGTCGCGGACAGGGTAACAATGAGCAGTTCTTC. The encoded protein is CATSDLTGRGQGNNEQFF.

V usage is TRBV13 and J usage is TRBJ2-3; D might be TRBD1 (6 bases). Trimming shortened V by 0 bases and J by 4 bases, and 17 bases separated the two germline ends. Germline values: CDR1 PRHDT, CDR2 FYEKMQ (reference sequence). This CDR3 has 17 residues. The CDR3 coding sequence is TGTGCCAGCAGCTTAGGTTCGACAGGAGTAGGACCAGATACGCAGTATTTT. Amino acid sequence: CASSLGSTGVGPDTQYF.

The V call is TRBV7-8, the J call TRBJ1-5; maybe TRBD1 (5 bases). CDR3 size: 16 residues. The V gene's germline CDR1 is SGHVS and CDR2 FQNEAQ. Trimming stripped 2 bases from V and 3 bases from J, with 14 bases between. The CDR3 nucleotides are TGTGCCAGCAGCTTATCGACCGGGGCCCCCAATCAGCCCCAGCATTTT. It yields the protein CASSLSTGAPNQPQHF.

V usage is TRBV7-2 and J usage is TRBJ2-1, with 8 bases matching TRBD2. The CDR3 is made up of 19 amino acids. V dropped 5 bases and J dropped 9; count of bases not matched to a gene: 24. CDR1 and CDR2 (germline): SGHTA, FQGNSA. The CDR3 reads CASSLTPTLFSGARSEQFF. DNA for the CDR3: TGTGCCAGCAGCCTAACCCCGACCCTCTTTAGCGGGGCTAGGAGTGAGCAGTTCTTC. The full variable domain, rest sourced from reference TRBV7-2 and TRBJ2-1, is GAGVSQSPSNKVTEKGKDVELRCDPISGHTALYWYRQSLGQGLEFLIYFQGNSAPDKSGLPSDRFSAERTGGSVSTLTIQRTQQEDSAVYLCASSLTPTLFSGARSEQFFGPGTRLTVL.

The genes are TRBV11-2 and TRBJ2-1, with D perhaps matching TRBD2 (6 bases). The CDR3 is made up of 12 amino acids. Trimming pared 4 bases from V and 6 bases from J, leaving 7 bases between. CDR1 is SGHAT, CDR2 FQNNGV, per germline. CDR3 protein: CASSSSVNEQFF. The DNA for the CDR3 is TGTGCCAGCAGCTCTAGCGTCAATGAGCAGTTCTTC.

The V call is TRBV7-3, the J call TRBJ2-2; 9 bases are shared with TRBD1. Germline loops: CDR1 SGHTA, CDR2 FQGTGA. V lost 5 bases, J lost 8 bases, and 3 bases stayed unmatched. CDR3 size: 13 residues. CDR3 bases: TGTGCCAGCAGCGTACAGGGGGCTGGGGAGCTGTTTTTT. It encodes CASSVQGAGELFF.

This clone has only one observation. V usage is TRBV9 and J usage is TRBJ2-7; either TRBD1 or TRBD2 may fit D (5 bases each). Germline V gene data show CDR1 as SGDLS and CDR2 as YYNGEE. This CDR3 is 15 amino acids long. V lost 4 bases, J lost 0 bases, and 14 bases lay in between. The DNA of the CDR3 is TGTGCCAGCAGCCCCCGGGACGCTCTCTCCTACGAGCAGTACTTC. Translated, it gives CASSPRDALSYEQYF.

This clone has only one observation. CDR3 nucleotides: TGCGCCAGCAGCCAAGATTCGTGGTCGGCTAGCACAGATACGCAGTATTTT. This translates into CASSQDSWSASTDTQYF. The chain carries TRBV4-1 and TRBJ2-3; D unresolved. In germline, CDR1 is MGHRA, CDR2 YSYEKL. Trimming stripped 0 bases from V and 0 bases from J, with 13 bases between. CDR3 size: 17 residues.

The chain carries TRBV11-3 and TRBJ1-2; TRBD1 might be the D (5 bases). CDR3 length: 16 amino acids. The germline V gene encodes CDR1 SGHNT and CDR2 YENEEA. Trimming left V 1 base short and J 3 bases short, with 15 bases between. CDR3 sequence reads: CASSLAIPGGDYGYTF. CDR3 sequence (DNA): TGTGCCAGCAGCTTAGCTATTCCCGGGGGTGACTATGGCTACACCTTC.

The J gene is TRBJ2-7, the V gene TRBV19; no firm D call. The V gene's germline CDR1 is LNHDA and CDR2 SQIVND (reference sequence). This CDR3 spans 14 amino acids. V was trimmed by 1 base and J by 5 bases, leaving 12 bases between them. CDR3 sequence (DNA): TGTGCCAGTAGTATAGGTGTCCGTAGGAACGAGCAGTACTTC. This encodes CASSIGVRRNEQYF.

The chain joins TRBV5-4 to TRBJ2-7; weak D call: TRBD2 (5 bases). Trimming shortened V by 4 bases and J by 5 bases, and 16 bases separated the two germline ends. Germline CDR1 SGHNT, CDR2 YYREEE (reference sequence). The CDR3 runs to 14 residues. The CDR3 nucleotides read TGTGCCAGCAGCACCCCGGGGAGAGGGAACGAGCAGTACTTC. This gives the protein CASSTPGRGNEQYF.

This sequence joins TRBV6-5 and TRBJ2-1; D perhaps matches TRBD2 (7 bases). The length of the CDR3 is 15 residues. Germline-derived CDR1 and CDR2 are MNHEY and SVGAGI. V lost 7 bases, J lost 1 base, and 14 bases lay in between. The CDR3 coding sequence is TGTGCCAGCAATAGGGGGGGCTCATCCTACAATGAGCAGTTCTTC. It translates to CASNRGGSSYNEQFF.

This chain joins TRBV28 and TRBJ1-1; D remains ambiguous. Germline CDR1 is MDHEN and CDR2 is SYDVKM. The CDR3 contains 11 residues. V gave up 2 bases and J gave up 7 bases, with 5 bases separating them. CDR3: CASSLRGEAFF. The CDR3 DNA reads as TGTGCCAGCAGTTTAAGAGGTGAAGCTTTCTTT.

This sequence joins TRBV19 and TRBJ2-3; TRBD2 might be the D (5 bases). CDR1 LNHDA and CDR2 SQIVND come from the germline V gene (reference sequence). The CDR3 has 16 amino acids. V shed 4 bases and J shed 4 bases, with 18 bases lying between them. CDR3 in DNA: TGTGCCAGTAGTACGACGGGGATTAGTAACCCAGATACGCAGTATTTT. It yields the protein CASSTTGISNPDTQYF. The variable domain in full, with the rest retrieved from reference TRBV19 and TRBJ2-3, is DGGITQSPKYLFRKEGQNVTLSCEQNLNHDAMYWYRQDPGQGLRLIYYSQIVNDFQKGDIAEGYSVSREKKESFPLTVTSAQKNPTAFYLCASSTTGISNPDTQYFGPGTRLTVL.

Only one count was recorded for this clone. The chain couples TRBV4-1 to TRBJ2-7; 7 positions agree with TRBD2. V was clipped by 2 bases and J by 2 bases; unmatched bases: 6. The CDR3 extends over 15 amino acids. Germline lookup yields CDR1 MGHRA and CDR2 YSYEKL. This CDR3 is CASSQLEGRAYEQYF. The DNA of the CDR3 is TGCGCCAGCAGCCAATTAGAGGGGAGGGCCTACGAGCAGTACTTC.